The T cell receptor (beta chain) described here comes from a study of regulatory T cells in long-lasting Graves disease. Time point defined: newly diagnosed GD, antithyroid drugs for less than 3 months. From PBMCs, RNA was extracted and then used to make the TCR library. The CDR3 sequence is 14 residues long. Germline-derived CDR1 and CDR2 are LNHDA and SQIVND (reference sequence). The V gene lost 8 bases and the J gene lost 3 bases, with 13 bases spanning the gap. A few counts support this clonotype. Construction of the TCR beta libraries employed iRepertoire HTBI primers in conjunction with Arm-PCR of CDR3 regions. Authors' data handling: Among the samples, around 60 TRBV and some 15 TRBJ segments were identified. TCRdb independently ran MiXCR on the multiplex PCR reads; one entry per CDR3 protein. The V and J calls come from TCRdb's annotation, not from the publication. The sample carries around 250,000 distinct CDR3 sequences, roughly 18% recorded once.

These sequences were also reported in another study, on T cells in Graves' hyperthyroidism and ophthalmopathy. This second report adds: Graves' hyperthyroidism showing no ophthalmopathy progression within 18 months was considered stable. Patients showing uncontrolled infection, other autoimmune disease, pregnancy or lactation were ineligible. Initially, a first-round RT-PCR of the TCR CDR3 employed the HTBI primer set.

J is TRBJ1-4 and V is TRBV19; D is undetermined. The receptor's source is a woman aged 25-40 years with Graves disease. Source: peripheral blood mononuclear cells (PBMCs), taken at new diagnosis, from a patient treated with antithyroid drugs. The CDR3 sequence is CASRRHGSNEKLFF. CDR3 nucleotide sequence: TGTGCCAGTCGGCGCCACGGGTCTAATGAAAAACTGTTTTTT.